This T cell receptor beta chain was sequenced during a study of T cell responses to AZD1222 COVID-19 vaccine. Study summary: Second doses were pooled across both intervals (about 4 or about 12 weeks). Study results and limitations: Donors were mostly white British, more females; clonal diversity possibly underestimated. None of the repertoires were sampled until the peak T cell response had passed.

Note on this clone: Its target is not known.

Looked up from germline, CDR1 is SGHDT and CDR2 is YYEEEE. V lost 4 bases to trimming and J lost 5 bases; unmatched junction nucleotides: 8. CDR3 length: 15 amino acids. Libraries were prepared by immunoSEQ multiplex PCR; TCRdb keeps only in-frame clonotypes and omits some of them. The data show more than 150,000 clones, about nine tenths seen once. The gene calls are TRBV5-6 and TRBJ1-2, with TRBD1 matching 10 bases. This receptor was taken from an adult in good health. This specimen consisted of peripheral blood, obtained on day 0 of AZD1222 vaccination. Here the CDR3 DNA reads TGTGCCAGCAGCCTGGGCCGGGACAGGGGTTATGGCTACACCTTC. As protein: CASSLGRDRGYGYTF.